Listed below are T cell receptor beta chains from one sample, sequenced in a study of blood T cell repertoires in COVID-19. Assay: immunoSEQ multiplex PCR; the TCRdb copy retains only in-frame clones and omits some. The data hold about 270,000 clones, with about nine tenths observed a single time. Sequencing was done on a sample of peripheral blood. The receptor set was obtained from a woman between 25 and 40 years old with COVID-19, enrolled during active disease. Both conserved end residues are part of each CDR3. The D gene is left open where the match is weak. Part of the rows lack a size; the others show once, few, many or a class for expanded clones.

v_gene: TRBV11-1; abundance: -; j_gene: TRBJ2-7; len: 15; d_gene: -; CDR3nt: TGTGCCAGCAGCTTAGCTCGGGCACAGGGTTACGAGCAGTACTTC; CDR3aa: CASSLARAQGYEQYF
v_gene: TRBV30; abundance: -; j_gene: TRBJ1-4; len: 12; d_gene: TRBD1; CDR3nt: TGTGCCTGGAGTTTAACCAGGGGGAAACTGTTTTTT; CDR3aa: CAWSLTRGKLFF
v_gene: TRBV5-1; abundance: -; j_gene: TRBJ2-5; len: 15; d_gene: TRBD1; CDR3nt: TGCGCCAGCAGCTTGGTTGGACAGGGAGGAGAGACCCAGTACTTC; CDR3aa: CASSLVGQGGETQYF
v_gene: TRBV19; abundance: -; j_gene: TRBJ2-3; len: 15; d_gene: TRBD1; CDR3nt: TGTGCCAGTGAACCGGGACAGGGGTGGTCAGATACGCAGTATTTT; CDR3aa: CASEPGQGWSDTQYF
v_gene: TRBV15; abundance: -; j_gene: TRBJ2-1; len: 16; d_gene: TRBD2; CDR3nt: TGTGCCACCAGCAGAATTAGTGCGGGGGGGCTCAATGAGCAGTTCTTC; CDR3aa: CATSRISAGGLNEQFF
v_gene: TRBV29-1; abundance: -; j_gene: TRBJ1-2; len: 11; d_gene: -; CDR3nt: TGCAGCGTTGGCAGGGCGGATGGCTACACCTTC; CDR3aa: CSVGRADGYTF
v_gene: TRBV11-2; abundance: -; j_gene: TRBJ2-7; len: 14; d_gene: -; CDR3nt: TGTGCCAGCAGCTTAGATCTTAGGGGCTACGAGCAGTACTTC; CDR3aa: CASSLDLRGYEQYF
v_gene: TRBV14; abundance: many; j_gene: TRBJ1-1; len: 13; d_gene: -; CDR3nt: TGTGCCAGCAGCCAACTCGGGAGGGGACGGACTTTCTTT; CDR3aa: CASSQLGRGRTFF
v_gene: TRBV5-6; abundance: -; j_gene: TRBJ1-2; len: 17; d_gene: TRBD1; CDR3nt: TGTGCCAGCAGCTTGGTCCCCGGACAGGGGGCATGGTATGGCTACACCTTC; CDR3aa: CASSLVPGQGAWYGYTF
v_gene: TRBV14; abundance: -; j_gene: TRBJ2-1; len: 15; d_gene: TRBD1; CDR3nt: TGTGCCAGCAGCCGCCGGGACAGGGAGGGAGGTGAGCAGTTCTTC; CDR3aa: CASSRRDREGGEQFF
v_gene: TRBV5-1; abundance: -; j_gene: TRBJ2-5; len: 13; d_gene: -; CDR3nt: TGCGCCAGCAGCCCTCTCGACTTAGAGACCCAGTACTTC; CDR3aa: CASSPLDLETQYF
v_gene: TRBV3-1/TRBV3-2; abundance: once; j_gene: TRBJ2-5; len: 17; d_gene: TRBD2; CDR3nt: TGTGCCAGCAGCCAAGGGTCGGGACTAGCGGGGGAGGAGACCCAGTACTTC; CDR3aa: CASSQGSGLAGEETQYF
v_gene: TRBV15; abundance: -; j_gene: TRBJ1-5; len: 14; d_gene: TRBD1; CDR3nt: TGTGCCACCAGCGACGGGACAGGGGAACAGCCCCAGCATTTT; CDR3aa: CATSDGTGEQPQHF
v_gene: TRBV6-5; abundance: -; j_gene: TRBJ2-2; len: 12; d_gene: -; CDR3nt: TGTGCCAGCACCAAGGGGACCGGGGAGCTGTTTTTT; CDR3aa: CASTKGTGELFF
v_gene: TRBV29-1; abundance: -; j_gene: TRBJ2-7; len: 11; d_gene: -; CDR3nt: TGCAGCGTTACTCACGAATACGAGCAGTACTTC; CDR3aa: CSVTHEYEQYF
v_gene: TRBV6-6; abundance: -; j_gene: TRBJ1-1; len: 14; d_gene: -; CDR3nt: TGTGCCAGCAGTTATGGGCGACAGAACACTGAAGCTTTCTTT; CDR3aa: CASSYGRQNTEAFF
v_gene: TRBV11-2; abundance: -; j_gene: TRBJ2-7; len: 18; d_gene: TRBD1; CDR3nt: TGTGCCAGCAGCCCATTGGGACGGAACAGGGGAAAATCCTACGAGCAGTACTTC; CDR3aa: CASSPLGRNRGKSYEQYF
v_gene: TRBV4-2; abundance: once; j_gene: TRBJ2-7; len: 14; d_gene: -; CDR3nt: TGTGCCAGCAGCCAAGCGGGATTTGCCTACGAGCAGTACTTC; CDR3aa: CASSQAGFAYEQYF
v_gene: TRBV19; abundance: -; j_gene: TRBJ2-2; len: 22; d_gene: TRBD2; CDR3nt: TGTGCCAGTAGTAGAGGGACATCCCGAGGACTAGCGGGGGGCACGAACACCGGGGAGCTGTTTTTT; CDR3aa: CASSRGTSRGLAGGTNTGELFF
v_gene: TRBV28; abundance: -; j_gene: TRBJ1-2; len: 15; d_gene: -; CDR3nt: TGTGCCAGCAGTTTAAGTCGGGGGGCTCTAAATGGCTACACCTTC; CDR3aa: CASSLSRGALNGYTF
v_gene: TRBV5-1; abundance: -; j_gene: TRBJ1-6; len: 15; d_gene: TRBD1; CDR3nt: TGCGCCAGCAGCTTGGACAGGGGTTATAATTCACCCCTCCACTTT; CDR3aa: CASSLDRGYNSPLHF
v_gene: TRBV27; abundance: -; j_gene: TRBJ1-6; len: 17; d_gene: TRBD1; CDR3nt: TGTGCCAGCAGTTTATTGTATACGGGACAGGGAATTTCACCCCTCCACTTT; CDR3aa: CASSLLYTGQGISPLHF
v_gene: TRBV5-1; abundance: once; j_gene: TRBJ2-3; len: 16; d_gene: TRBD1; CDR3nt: TGCGCCAGCAGCTGGAGAACAGGGGGCGAAGGAGATACGCAGTATTTT; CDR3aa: CASSWRTGGEGDTQYF
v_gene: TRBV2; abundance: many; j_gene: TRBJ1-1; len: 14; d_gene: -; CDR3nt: TGTGCCAGCAGTGTCGGCGGGATGGACACTGAAGCTTTCTTT; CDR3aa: CASSVGGMDTEAFF
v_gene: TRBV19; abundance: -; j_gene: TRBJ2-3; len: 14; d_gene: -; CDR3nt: TGTGCCAGCTTACAGGGAGGGGGCACAGATACGCAGTATTTT; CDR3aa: CASLQGGGTDTQYF
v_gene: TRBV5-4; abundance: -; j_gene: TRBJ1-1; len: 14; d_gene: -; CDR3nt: TGTGCCAGCAGCTTACGACACCCGAACACTGAAGCTTTCTTT; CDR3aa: CASSLRHPNTEAFF
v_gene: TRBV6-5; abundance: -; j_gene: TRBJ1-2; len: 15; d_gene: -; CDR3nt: TGTGCCAGCAGTTACGTCCAGGGTTTTAACTATGGCTACACCTTC; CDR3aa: CASSYVQGFNYGYTF
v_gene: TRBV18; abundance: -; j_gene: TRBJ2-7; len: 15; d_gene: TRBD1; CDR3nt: TGTGCCAGCTCACCTGATGGACAGGGACGCTACGAGCAGTACTTC; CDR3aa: CASSPDGQGRYEQYF
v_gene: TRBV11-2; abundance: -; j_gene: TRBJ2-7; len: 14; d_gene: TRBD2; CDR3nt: TGTGCCAGCAGCTTTAGCGGGGGGGCAAACGAGCAGTACTTC; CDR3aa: CASSFSGGANEQYF
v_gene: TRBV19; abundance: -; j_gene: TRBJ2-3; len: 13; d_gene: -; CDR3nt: TGTGCCAGTAGTATATATAGCTTGGATACGCAGTATTTT; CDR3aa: CASSIYSLDTQYF
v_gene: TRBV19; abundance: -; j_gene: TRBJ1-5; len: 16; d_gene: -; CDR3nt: TGTGCCAGTAGTATGGTAACATCTTATAGCAATCAGCCCCAGCATTTT; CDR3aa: CASSMVTSYSNQPQHF
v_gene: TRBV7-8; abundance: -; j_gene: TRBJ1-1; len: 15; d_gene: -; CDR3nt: TGTGCCAGCAGCCCAGTGGGGGTCCCGGGGGGCTTAGCTTTCTTT; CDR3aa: CASSPVGVPGGLAFF
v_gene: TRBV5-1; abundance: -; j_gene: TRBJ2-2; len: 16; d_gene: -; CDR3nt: TGCGCCAGCAGCCTTTACAGGGAAACGAACACCGGGGAGCTGTTTTTT; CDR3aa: CASSLYRETNTGELFF
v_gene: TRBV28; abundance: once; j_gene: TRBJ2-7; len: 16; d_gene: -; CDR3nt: TGTGCCAGCAGTCCAGAGTTAGGACATTCTTTCTACGAGCAGTACTTC; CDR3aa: CASSPELGHSFYEQYF
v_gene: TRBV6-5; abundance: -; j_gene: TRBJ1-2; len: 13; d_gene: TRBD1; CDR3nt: TGTGCCAGCAGACCAACAGGGGGCGATGGCTACACCTTC; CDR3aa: CASRPTGGDGYTF
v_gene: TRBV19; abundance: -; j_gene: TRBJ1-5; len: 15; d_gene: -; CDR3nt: TGTGCCAGTAGTATGTGGCCTTATAGCAATCAGCCCCAGCATTTT; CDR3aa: CASSMWPYSNQPQHF
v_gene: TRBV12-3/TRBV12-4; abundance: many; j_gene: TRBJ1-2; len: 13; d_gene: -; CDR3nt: TGTGCCAGCAGTTTAACCAGGGCTTATGGCTACACCTTC; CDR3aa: CASSLTRAYGYTF
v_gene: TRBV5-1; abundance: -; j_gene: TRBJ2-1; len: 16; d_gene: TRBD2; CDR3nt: TGCGCCAGCAGCTTGGTAGGCGGGGGGGCCATCAATGAGCAGTTCTTC; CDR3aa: CASSLVGGGAINEQFF
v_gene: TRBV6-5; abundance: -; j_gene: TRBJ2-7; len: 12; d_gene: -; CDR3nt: TGTGCCAGCAGTTCCGACTGGTCCGAGCAGTACTTC; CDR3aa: CASSSDWSEQYF
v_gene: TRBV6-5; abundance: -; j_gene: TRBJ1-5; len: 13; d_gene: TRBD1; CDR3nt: TGTGCCAGCAGACGGGACAGGGGTCAGCCCCAGCATTTT; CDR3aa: CASRRDRGQPQHF
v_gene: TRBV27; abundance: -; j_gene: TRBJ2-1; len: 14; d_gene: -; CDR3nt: TGTGCCAGCAGTACGAGGTCGGGGTTGGATGAGCAGTTCTTC; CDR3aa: CASSTRSGLDEQFF
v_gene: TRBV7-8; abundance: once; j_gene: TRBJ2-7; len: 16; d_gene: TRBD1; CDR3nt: TGTGCCAGCAGCCCTCCGGACAGGCGAATACCCTACGAGCAGTACTTC; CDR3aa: CASSPPDRRIPYEQYF
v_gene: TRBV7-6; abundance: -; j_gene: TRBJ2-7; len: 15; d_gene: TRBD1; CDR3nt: TGTGCCAGCAGCTTAGCCGGACAGGGGAACTACGAGCAGTACTTC; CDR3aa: CASSLAGQGNYEQYF
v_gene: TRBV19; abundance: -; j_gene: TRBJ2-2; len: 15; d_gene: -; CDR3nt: TGTGCCAGTAGTTCGGGACACACGAACACCGGGGAGCTGTTTTTT; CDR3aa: CASSSGHTNTGELFF
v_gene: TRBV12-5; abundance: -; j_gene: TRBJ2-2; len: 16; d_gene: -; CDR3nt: TGTGCTAGTGGTTTCTCGGCGGGGAAGGACACCGGGGAGCTGTTTTTT; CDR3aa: CASGFSAGKDTGELFF
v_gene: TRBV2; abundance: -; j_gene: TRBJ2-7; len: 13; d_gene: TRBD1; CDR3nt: TGTGCCAGCCAAAGGACAGGGGCCTACGAGCAGTACTTC; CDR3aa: CASQRTGAYEQYF
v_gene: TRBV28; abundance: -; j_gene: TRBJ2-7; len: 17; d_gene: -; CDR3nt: TGTGCCAGCAGTTCCCTACTCTCCGGGACACTATCCTACGAGCAGTACTTC; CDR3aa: CASSSLLSGTLSYEQYF
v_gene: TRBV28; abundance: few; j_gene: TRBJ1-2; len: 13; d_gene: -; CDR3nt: TGTGCCAGCAGCTACTCCGAACAGACCGGCCGGACCTTC; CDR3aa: CASSYSEQTGRTF
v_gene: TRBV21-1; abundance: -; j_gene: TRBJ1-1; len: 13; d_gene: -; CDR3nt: TGTGCCAACCCACAGGGGCGGGCCACTGAAGCTTTCTTT; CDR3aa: CANPQGRATEAFF
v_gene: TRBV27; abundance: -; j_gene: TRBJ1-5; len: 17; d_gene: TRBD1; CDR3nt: TGTGCCAGCAGCCGACAGGGGGGGATCGTTAGCAATCAGCCCCAGCATTTT; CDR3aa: CASSRQGGIVSNQPQHF
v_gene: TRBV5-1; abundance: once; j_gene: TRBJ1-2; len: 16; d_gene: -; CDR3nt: TGCGCCAGCACCCGGGGAGGCCTTACTGGGAACTATGGCTACACCTTC; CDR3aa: CASTRGGLTGNYGYTF
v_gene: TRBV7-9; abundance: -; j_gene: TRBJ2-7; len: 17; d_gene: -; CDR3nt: TGTGCCAGCAGCCCCGATCGGGCCACAGGGTGGCCCTACGAGCAGTACTTC; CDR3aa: CASSPDRATGWPYEQYF